The clone carrying this T cell receptor (beta chain) was observed a few times. The CDR3 has 17 residues. V was shortened by 4 bases and J by 1 base, with 17 bases between the two germline ends. CDR1 is SGHVS and CDR2 is FNYEAQ in the germline V gene. This entry is derived from a study of CD39 and CD103 CD8 tumor-infiltrating T cells. The data were produced by immunoSEQ multiplex PCR, yet TCRdb's version contains in-frame clones alone and is incomplete. The sample holds 1,400 or so clones, around 60% seen once. The sequence was collected from a human donor with head and neck squamous cell carcinoma. Sequenced input: CD39- CD103+ CD8+ T cells sorted from the tumor. This sample's subset: CD103+CD39- single-positive CD45RA- CD8 T cells. The V call is TRBV7-6, the J call TRBJ1-5; D unclear. The CDR3 is CASSSRARQVSNQPQHF. CDR3 DNA: TGTGCCAGCAGCTCCCGGGCCCGCCAAGTCAGCAATCAGCCCCAGCATTTT.